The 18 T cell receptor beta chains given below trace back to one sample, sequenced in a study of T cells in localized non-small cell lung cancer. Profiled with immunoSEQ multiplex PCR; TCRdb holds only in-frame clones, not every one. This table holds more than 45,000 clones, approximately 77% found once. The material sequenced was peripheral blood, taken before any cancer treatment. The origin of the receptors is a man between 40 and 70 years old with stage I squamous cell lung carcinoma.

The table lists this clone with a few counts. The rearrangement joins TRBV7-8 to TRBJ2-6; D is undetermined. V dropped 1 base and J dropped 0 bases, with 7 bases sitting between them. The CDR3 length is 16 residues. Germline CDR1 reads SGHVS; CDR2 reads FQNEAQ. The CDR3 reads CASSLGFSSGANVLTF. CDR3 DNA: TGTGCCAGCAGCTTAGGTTTCAGCTCTGGGGCCAACGTCCTGACTTTC.

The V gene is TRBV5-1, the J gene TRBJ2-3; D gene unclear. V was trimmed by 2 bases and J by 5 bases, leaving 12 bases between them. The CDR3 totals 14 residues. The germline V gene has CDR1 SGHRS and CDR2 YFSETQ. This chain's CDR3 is CASSFKPPGDTQYF. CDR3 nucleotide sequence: TGCGCCAGCAGCTTTAAGCCTCCGGGAGATACGCAGTATTTT. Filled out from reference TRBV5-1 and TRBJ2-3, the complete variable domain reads KAGVTQTPRYLIKTRGQQVTLSCSPISGHRSVSWYQQTPGQGLQFLFEYFSETQRNKGNFPGRFSGRQFSNSRSEMNVSTLELGDSALYLCASSFKPPGDTQYFGPGTRLTVL.

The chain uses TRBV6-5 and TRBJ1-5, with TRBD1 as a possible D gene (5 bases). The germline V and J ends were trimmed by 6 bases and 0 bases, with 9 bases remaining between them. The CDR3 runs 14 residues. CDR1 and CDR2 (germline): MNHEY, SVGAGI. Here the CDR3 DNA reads TGTGCCAGCAGCCTCAGGGTTAGCAATCAGCCCCAGCATTTT. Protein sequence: CASSLRVSNQPQHF.

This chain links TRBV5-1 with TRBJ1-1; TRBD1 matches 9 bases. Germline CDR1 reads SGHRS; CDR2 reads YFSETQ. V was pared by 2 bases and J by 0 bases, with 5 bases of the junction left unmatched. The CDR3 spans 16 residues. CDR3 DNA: TGCGCCAGCAGCTTACACGGACAGGGGATGAACACTGAAGCTTTCTTT. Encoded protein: CASSLHGQGMNTEAFF.

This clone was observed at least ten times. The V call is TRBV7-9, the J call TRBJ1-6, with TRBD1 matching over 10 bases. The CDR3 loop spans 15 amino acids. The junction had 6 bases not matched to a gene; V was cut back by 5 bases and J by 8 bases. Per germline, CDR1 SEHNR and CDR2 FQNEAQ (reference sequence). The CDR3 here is CASSRKTGGYSPLHF. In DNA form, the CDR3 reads TGTGCCAGCAGCCGTAAGACAGGGGGCTATTCACCCCTCCACTTT. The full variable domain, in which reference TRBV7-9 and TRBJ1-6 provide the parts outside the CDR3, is DTGVSQNPRHKITKRGQNVTFRCDPISEHNRLYWYRQTLGQGPEFLTYFQNEAQLEKSRLLSDRFSAERPKGSFSTLEIQRTEQGDSAMYLCASSRKTGGYSPLHFGNGTRLTVT.

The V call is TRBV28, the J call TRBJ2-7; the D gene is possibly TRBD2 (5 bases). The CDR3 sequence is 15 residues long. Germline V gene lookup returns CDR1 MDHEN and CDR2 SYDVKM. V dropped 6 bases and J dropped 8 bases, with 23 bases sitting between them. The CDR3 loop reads CASSDPLGEGWKQYF. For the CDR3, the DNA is TGTGCCAGCAGCGACCCCCTCGGGGAAGGGTGGAAGCAGTACTTC.

The DNA for the CDR3 is TGCAGCCATCTAGCGGGCGTCTTCAATGAGCAGTTCTTC. Its translation: CSHLAGVFNEQFF. The chain carries TRBV29-1 and TRBJ2-1; 8 bases are a match to TRBD2. This CDR3 is 13 amino acids long. Germline V lookup: CDR1 SQVTM, CDR2 ANQGSEA. The J segment lost 6 bases and the V segment lost 8 bases, leaving 9 bases of the junction unmatched.

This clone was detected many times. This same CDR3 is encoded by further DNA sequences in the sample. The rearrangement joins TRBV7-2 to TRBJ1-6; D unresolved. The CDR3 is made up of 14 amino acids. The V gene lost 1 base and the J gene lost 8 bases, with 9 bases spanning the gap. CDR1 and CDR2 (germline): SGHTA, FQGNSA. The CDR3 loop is CASSLGTEHSPLHF. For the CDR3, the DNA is TGTGCCAGCAGCTTAGGGACGGAACATTCACCCCTCCACTTT.

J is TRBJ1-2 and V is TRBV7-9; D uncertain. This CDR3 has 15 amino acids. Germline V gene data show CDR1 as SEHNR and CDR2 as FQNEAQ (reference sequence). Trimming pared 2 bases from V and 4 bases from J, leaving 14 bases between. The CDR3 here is CASSLNKGKSYGYTF. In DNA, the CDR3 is TGTGCCAGCAGCTTAAATAAGGGAAAGAGCTATGGCTACACCTTC.

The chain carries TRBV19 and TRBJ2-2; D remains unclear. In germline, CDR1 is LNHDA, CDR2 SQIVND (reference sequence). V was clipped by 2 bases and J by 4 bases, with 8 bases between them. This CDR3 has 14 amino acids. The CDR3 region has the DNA TGTGCCAGTAGTATATCTGACACCACCGGGGAGCTGTTTTTT. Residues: CASSISDTTGELFF. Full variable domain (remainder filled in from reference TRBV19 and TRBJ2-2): DGGITQSPKYLFRKEGQNVTLSCEQNLNHDAMYWYRQDPGQGLRLIYYSQIVNDFQKGDIAEGYSVSREKKESFPLTVTSAQKNPTAFYLCASSISDTTGELFFGEGSRLTVL.

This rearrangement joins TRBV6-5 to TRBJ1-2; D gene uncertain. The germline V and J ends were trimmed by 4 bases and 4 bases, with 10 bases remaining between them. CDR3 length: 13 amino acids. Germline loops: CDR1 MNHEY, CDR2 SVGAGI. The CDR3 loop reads CASSFVRTYGYTF. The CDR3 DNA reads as TGTGCCAGCAGTTTCGTACGGACCTATGGCTACACCTTC.

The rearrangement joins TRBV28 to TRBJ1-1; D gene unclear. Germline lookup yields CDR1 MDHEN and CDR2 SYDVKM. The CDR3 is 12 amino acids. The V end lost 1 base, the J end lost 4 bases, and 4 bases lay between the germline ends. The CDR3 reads CASSLYGTEAFF. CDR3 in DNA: TGTGCCAGCAGTTTATATGGCACTGAAGCTTTCTTT.

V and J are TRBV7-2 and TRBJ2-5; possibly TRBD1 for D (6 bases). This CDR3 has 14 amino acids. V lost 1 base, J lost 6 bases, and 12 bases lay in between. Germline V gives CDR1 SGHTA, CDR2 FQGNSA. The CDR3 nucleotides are TGTGCCAGCAGCTTAGGTGAAGGGGGAAAGACCCAGTACTTC. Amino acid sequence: CASSLGEGGKTQYF.

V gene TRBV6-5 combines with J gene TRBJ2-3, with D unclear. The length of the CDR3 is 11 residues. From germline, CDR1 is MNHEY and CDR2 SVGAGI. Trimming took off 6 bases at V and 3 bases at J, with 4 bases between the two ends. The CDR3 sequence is CASSRTDTQYF. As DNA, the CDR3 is TGTGCCAGCAGCCGGACAGATACGCAGTATTTT.

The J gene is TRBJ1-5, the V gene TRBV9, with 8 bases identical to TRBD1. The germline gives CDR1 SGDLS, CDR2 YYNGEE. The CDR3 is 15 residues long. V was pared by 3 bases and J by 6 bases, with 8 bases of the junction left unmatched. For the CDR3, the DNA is TGTGCCAGCAGCGCCCACCAGGGGGCAGGTCAGCCCCAGCATTTT. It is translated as CASSAHQGAGQPQHF.

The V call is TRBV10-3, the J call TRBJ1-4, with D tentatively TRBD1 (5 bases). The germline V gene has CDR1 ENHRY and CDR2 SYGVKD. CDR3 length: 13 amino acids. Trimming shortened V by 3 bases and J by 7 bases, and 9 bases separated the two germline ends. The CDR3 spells CAISEGQGEKLFF. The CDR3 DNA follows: TGTGCCATCAGTGAAGGGCAGGGTGAAAAACTGTTTTTT.

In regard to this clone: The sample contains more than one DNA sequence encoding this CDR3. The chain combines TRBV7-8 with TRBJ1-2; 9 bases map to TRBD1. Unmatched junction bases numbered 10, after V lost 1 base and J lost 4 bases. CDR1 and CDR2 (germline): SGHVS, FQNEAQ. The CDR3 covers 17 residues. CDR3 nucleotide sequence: TGTGCCAGCAGCTTAGACCCGGGACAGGGACTGCGCTATGGCTACACCTTC. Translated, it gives CASSLDPGQGLRYGYTF.

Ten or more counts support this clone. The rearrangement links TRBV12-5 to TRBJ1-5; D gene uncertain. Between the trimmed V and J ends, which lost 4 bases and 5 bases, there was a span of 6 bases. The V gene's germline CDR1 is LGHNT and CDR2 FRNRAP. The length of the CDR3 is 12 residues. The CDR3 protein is CASGSSYQPQHF. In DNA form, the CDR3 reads TGTGCTAGTGGTTCATCCTATCAGCCCCAGCATTTT.